These 16 T cell receptor beta chains were sequenced from one sample in a study of monozygotic twins with inflammatory bowel disease. TCRdb reprocessed the 5' RACE reads and keeps a single row for each CDR3 protein, giving no DNA. This table lists some 400,000 distinct CDR3 sequences. Sequenced sample: blood. All receptors come from a human donor with ulcerative colitis or Crohn's disease, or a healthy co-twin of an affected twin (not recorded which).

The chain recombines TRBV12-3 or TRBV12-4 with TRBJ2-1; the D call from TCRdb, TRBD1, cannot be confirmed without DNA. CDR3 size: 15 residues. CDR3 sequence reads: CASTDRDRTYNEQFF.

The chain couples TRBV5-1 to TRBJ2-3. Germline-derived CDR1 and CDR2 are SGHRS and YFSETQ. The CDR3 totals 15 residues. The CDR3 region is CASSWGRMHTDTQYF.

This chain links TRBV5-1 with TRBJ2-5; TCRdb selects TRBD2, and the lack of DNA leaves this call unchecked. The CDR3 covers 16 residues. In germline, CDR1 is SGHRS, CDR2 YFSETQ. The CDR3 sequence is CASTPGLAGYQETQYF. Looking up the rest from reference TRBV5-1 and TRBJ2-5 gives the full variable domain: KAGVTQTPRYLIKTRGQQVTLSCSPISGHRSVSWYQQTPGQGLQFLFEYFSETQRNKGNFPGRFSGRQFSNSRSEMNVSTLELGDSALYLCASTPGLAGYQETQYFGPGTRLLVL.

V and J are TRBV28 and TRBJ2-6. CDR3 length: 15 residues. CDR1 and CDR2 from the germline V gene are MDHEN and SYDVKM. CDR3 residues: CATSFGFSGANVLTF. The complete variable domain, with remaining parts taken from reference TRBV28 and TRBJ2-6, reads DVKVTQSSRYLVKRTGEKVFLECVQDMDHENMFWYRQDPGLGLRLIYFSYDVKMKEKGDIPEGYSVSREKKERFSLILESASTNQTSMYLCATSFGFSGANVLTFGAGSRLTVL.

This chain joins TRBV20-1 and TRBJ2-7; the TRBD1 assignment by TCRdb is unverifiable without DNA. The CDR3 has 16 amino acids. The germline V gene encodes CDR1 DFQATT and CDR2 SNEGSKA (reference sequence). The CDR3 sequence is CSASGNRVSGSYEQYF.

The V call is TRBV7-9, the J call TRBJ1-1; TCRdb proposes TRBD1, but this gene call is untestable without DNA. Germline CDR1 reads SEHNR; CDR2 reads FQNEAQ (reference sequence). The CDR3 covers 15 residues. This chain's CDR3 is CASSIHGVRQGEAFF.

The chain uses TRBV7-3 and TRBJ2-2; as DNA is missing, the TRBD2 call by TCRdb cannot be tested. The CDR3 loop spans 14 amino acids. Germline V gives CDR1 SGHTA, CDR2 FQGTGA. The chain's CDR3 is CASSYSLGQGELFF.

The J gene is TRBJ1-1, the V gene TRBV7-9; TCRdb's D call of TRBD1 is untestable without DNA. The germline CDR1 and CDR2 sequences are SEHNR and FQNEAQ (reference sequence). The CDR3 spans 13 residues. The CDR3 region is CASSLVAGDEAFF.

The chain uses TRBV5-4 and TRBJ2-7. Germline CDR1 SGHNT, CDR2 YYREEE (reference sequence). This CDR3 is 14 amino acids long. The CDR3 loop reads CASSLDWNSYEQYF.

The chain carries TRBV5-3 and TRBJ2-2. TRBV5-3 is filed as an ORF, its function uncertain. CDR3 size: 15 residues. CDR3 loop: CARSFLGANTGELFF.

The chain uses TRBV27 and TRBJ2-1; the TCRdb call, TRBD2, lacks DNA for checking. There are 16 residues in the CDR3. Germline values: CDR1 MNHEY, CDR2 SMNVEV (reference sequence). The CDR3: CASSTTVERGRNEQFF.

The rearrangement links TRBV29-1 to TRBJ2-7; the D gene TCRdb calls, TRBD1, cannot be checked with no DNA. The germline V gene encodes CDR1 SQVTM and CDR2 ANQGSEA. The CDR3 has 14 amino acids. Here the CDR3 reads CSAEGGAGTFEQYF.

The gene calls are TRBV10-3 and TRBJ2-7. Germline loops: CDR1 ENHRY, CDR2 SYGVKD. This CDR3 has 11 residues. CDR3 loop: CAISSTYEQYF.

The V call is TRBV7-3, the J call TRBJ2-1; TCRdb outputs TRBD1, but without DNA this stays unchecked. Germline V lookup: CDR1 SGHTA, CDR2 FQGTGA. This CDR3 is built from 13 residues. CDR3 sequence reads: CASSKTGYNEQFF. The variable domain in full, with the rest retrieved from reference TRBV7-3 and TRBJ2-1, is GAGVSQTPSNKVTEKGKYVELRCDPISGHTALYWYRQSLGQGPEFLIYFQGTGAADDSGLPNDRFFAVRPEGSVSTLKIQRTERGDSAVYLCASSKTGYNEQFFGPGTRLTVL.

V gene TRBV6-1 combines with J gene TRBJ2-3. CDR1 and CDR2 from the germline V gene are MNHNS and SASEGT. The CDR3 is 14 amino acids. This chain's CDR3 is CASNREPGTDTQYF.

The chain's CDR3 is CSAGNGAGNTQYF. The rearrangement links TRBV20-1 to TRBJ2-3; the D call from TCRdb, TRBD1, cannot be confirmed without DNA. CDR3 length: 13 amino acids. Germline V gene lookup returns CDR1 DFQATT and CDR2 SNEGSKA (reference sequence).